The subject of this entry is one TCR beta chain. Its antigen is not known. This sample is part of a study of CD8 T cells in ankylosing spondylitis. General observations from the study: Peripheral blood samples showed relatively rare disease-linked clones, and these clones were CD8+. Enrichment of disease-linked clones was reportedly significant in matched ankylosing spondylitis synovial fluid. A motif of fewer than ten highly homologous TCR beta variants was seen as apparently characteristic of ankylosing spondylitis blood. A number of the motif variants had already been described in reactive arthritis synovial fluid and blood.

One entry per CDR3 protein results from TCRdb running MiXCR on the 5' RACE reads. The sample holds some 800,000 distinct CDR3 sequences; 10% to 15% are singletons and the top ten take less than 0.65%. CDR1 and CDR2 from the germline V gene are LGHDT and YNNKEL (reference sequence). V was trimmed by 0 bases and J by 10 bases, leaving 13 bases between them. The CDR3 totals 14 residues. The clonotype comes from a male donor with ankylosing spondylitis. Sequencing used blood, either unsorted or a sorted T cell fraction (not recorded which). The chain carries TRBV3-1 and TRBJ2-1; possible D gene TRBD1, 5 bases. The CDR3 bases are TGTGCCAGCAGCCAAGAAGAGCAGGGTTGGGAGCAGTTCTTC. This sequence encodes CASSQEEQGWEQFF.